This T cell receptor (beta chain) came from a study of regulatory T cells in long-lasting Graves disease. Study results and limitations: Public clonotype sharing was higher in persistent than newly diagnosed patients. Persistent disease exhibited a predilection for TRBV28, TRBJ1-2 and TRBJ2-5.

Worth noting for this clonotype: What it binds is not known.

Both iRepertoire HTBI primers and Arm-PCR of CDR3 regions were used to build the TCR beta libraries. As processed by the authors: From all samples, identification returned 13 to 15 TRBJ and 60 to 80 TRBV segments. TCRdb processed the multiplex PCR reads anew with MiXCR; each CDR3 protein has one entry. These V and J calls are TCRdb output, not the study's own analysis. This repertoire shows hundreds of thousands of distinct CDR3 sequences, under 25% found once; its top ten account for 7% to 9%. The CDR3 has 14 amino acids. Germline loops: CDR1 LNHDA, CDR2 SQIVND (reference sequence). Between the trimmed V and J ends, which lost 3 bases and 0 bases, there was a span of 8 bases. Time point meaning: persistent/refractory GD, antithyroid drugs over 5 years with positive TRAb. Scientists built the TCR library using RNA that was extracted from PBMCs.

The source was peripheral blood mononuclear cells (PBMCs), collected when the disease was refractory, from a patient treated with antithyroid drugs. The genes are TRBV19 and TRBJ1-1; D not certain. The clonotype originates from a female donor with Graves disease. The CDR3 region has the DNA TGTGCCAGTAGTATGGCAGGCCTGAACACTGAAGCTTTCTTT. Amino acid sequence: CASSMAGLNTEAFF.